This T cell receptor (beta chain) was documented in a study of blood T cells in healthy people across ages. Study results and caveats: TCR beta diversity was tightly associated with the proportion of naive T cells. PBMCs left unsorted prevented a conclusive naive versus antigen-experienced comparison.

In germline, CDR1 is LGHDT, CDR2 YNNKEL (reference sequence). With 0 bases clipped from V and 4 bases from J, the junction kept 4 bases outside the gene matches. The CDR3 extends over 16 amino acids. This clonotype turned up a few times. The antigen is undetermined. With a J-beta primer mix and a sample-barcoded 5' primer, a second PCR ran roughly 6 to 11 cycles. Each cDNA molecule, via a template-switch adaptor with 12 random nucleotides, was tagged. MiXCR, applied by TCRdb to the 5' RACE reads, yields one record per CDR3 protein. Among about 630,000 distinct CDR3 sequences listed, roughly 21% were seen once. Total RNA extracted from each sample amounted to at least 5 micrograms.

The sample comprised blood. V gene TRBV3-1 combines with J gene TRBJ2-3; TRBD2 aligns across 10 bases. The TCR originated in a man between 65 and 85 years old in good health. The CDR3 DNA reads as TGTGCCAGCAGCCAAGAGACTAGCGGGTTGGCAGATACGCAGTATTTT. As protein: CASSQETSGLADTQYF.